This T cell receptor (beta chain) appears in the sequencing data of a study of cytomegalovirus exposure and HLA in healthy donors. The study's findings and limits: In a later analysis, HLA-associated TCR beta chains were more clonally expanded than equally common others. A later examination showed that TCR association rates differed by HLA locus, with DRB1 most and HLA-C fewest.

Comments on this clone: Its antigen is not known.

The V end was cut by 6 bases, the J end by 3 bases, with 17 bases between. Per the germline V gene, CDR1 is SGHAT and CDR2 is FQNNGV. There are 15 residues in the CDR3. The PCR ran on 60 Vbeta and 13 Jbeta primers. TCRdb's table, derived via immunoSEQ multiplex PCR, lists solely in-frame clones and lacks some. The sample records roughly 190,000 clones, more than 70% being singletons. The chain recombines TRBV11-2 with TRBJ1-2; D remains ambiguous. The clonotype originates from a man between 25 and 39 years old in good health and CMV-seropositive. Sequencing used PBMCs. The CDR3 protein is CASSYEGGSDYGYTF. CDR3 DNA sequence: TGTGCCAGCAGTTACGAAGGTGGCAGCGACTATGGCTACACCTTC.